The rows below give T cell receptor beta chains drawn from one sample of a study of shared clonotypes between healthy human individuals. Sequencing was performed with immunoSEQ multiplex PCR; in TCRdb, only in-frame clones are kept and a portion is missing. The table has about 820,000 clones, 80% to 95% seen once. Sequenced input: naive CD8+ T cells sorted from blood. The receptors derive from a man younger than 40 in good health. Both conserved end residues are part of each CDR3. A D gene is named only where the DNA matches it firmly. Part of the rows lack a size; the others show once, few, many or a class for expanded clones.

>.|TRBV4-1|TRBJ1-1|.
CASSQDGGNTEAFF
TGCGCCAGCAGCCAAGATGGTGGAAACACTGAAGCTTTCTTT
>.|TRBV10-2|TRBJ2-6|.
CASSILSGANVLTF
TGCGCCAGCAGTATCCTCTCTGGGGCCAACGTCCTGACTTTC
>.|TRBV19|TRBJ1-2|TRBD1
CASMAGTGASGYTF
TGTGCCAGTATGGCCGGGACAGGGGCTAGTGGCTACACCTTC
>.|TRBV7-7|TRBJ2-1|.
CASSSLSNEQFF
TGTGCTAGCAGCTCACTGAGCAATGAGCAGTTCTTC
>once|TRBV29-1|TRBJ2-7|TRBD2
CSVVLTSGYEQYF
TGCAGCGTTGTCTTGACTAGCGGTTACGAGCAGTACTTC
>.|TRBV28|TRBJ2-7|TRBD1
CASRATGSYEQYF
TGTGCCAGCAGGGCGACAGGGTCCTACGAGCAGTACTTC
>few|TRBV4-2|TRBJ2-7|.
CASSQEGEGSYEQYF
TGTGCCAGCAGCCAAGAGGGTGAGGGAAGTTACGAGCAGTACTTC
>.|TRBV7-8|TRBJ1-5|.
CASSLGLDGFNQPQHF
TGTGCCAGCAGCTTGGGCCTCGACGGATTCAATCAGCCCCAGCATTTT
>few|TRBV27|TRBJ2-7|TRBD2
CASSPITSGPHHEQYF
TGTGCCAGCAGTCCGATCACTAGCGGACCGCACCACGAGCAGTACTTC
>.|TRBV29-1|TRBJ2-7|TRBD2
CSVEDRPGGTYEQYF
TGCAGCGTTGAAGATCGTCCGGGGGGTACCTACGAGCAGTACTTC
>.|TRBV9|TRBJ1-6|.
CASSDRYNSPLHF
TGTGCCAGCAGCGATAGGTATAATTCACCCCTCCACTTT